Listed below are T cell receptor beta chains from one sample, sequenced in a study of blood T cells in healthy people across ages. TCRdb re-called the 5' RACE reads through MiXCR, storing one row per CDR3 protein. The repertoire has about 640,000 distinct CDR3 sequences, 58% of them found once; the top ten carry approximately 40%. The specimen was blood. The source of these receptors is a man in his 60s in good health. The CDR3 runs from the conserved cysteine through the conserved F or W. Fields, in order: V gene, D gene, J gene, clone size, CDR3 DNA, CDR3 protein. D genes are given only for firm matches. A clone size is listed for some rows: how often the clone was seen (once, few, many), or a class if it is expanded.

v_call: TRBV7-7; d_call: -; j_call: TRBJ2-1; clone_size: few; cdr3_nt: TGTGCCAGCAGCTTAGGCTCGGCGGCAGGGAATGAGCAGTTCTTC; cdr3_aa: CASSLGSAAGNEQFF
v_call: TRBV27; d_call: TRBD2; j_call: TRBJ2-7; clone_size: few; cdr3_nt: TGTGCCAGCAGTTTAGGTCCTAGCGGGGTATACGAGCAGTACTTC; cdr3_aa: CASSLGPSGVYEQYF
v_call: TRBV7-2; d_call: -; j_call: TRBJ2-1; clone_size: -; cdr3_nt: TGTGCCAGCAGCTTCCAGGCGGTTTGGGAGCAGTTCTTC; cdr3_aa: CASSFQAVWEQFF
v_call: TRBV10-3; d_call: TRBD1; j_call: TRBJ2-7; clone_size: -; cdr3_nt: TGTGCCATCCGGACAGGGTCCTCCTACGAGCAGTACTTC; cdr3_aa: CAIRTGSSYEQYF
v_call: TRBV20-1; d_call: TRBD2; j_call: TRBJ2-1; clone_size: -; cdr3_nt: TGCAGTACCAGACTAGCGGGGGGCCCTTACAATGAGCAGTTCTTC; cdr3_aa: CSTRLAGGPYNEQFF
v_call: TRBV14; d_call: -; j_call: TRBJ2-1; clone_size: few; cdr3_nt: TGTGCCAGCAGCCAAGATGACACTCCGCAGTTCTTC; cdr3_aa: CASSQDDTPQFF
v_call: TRBV2; d_call: -; j_call: TRBJ1-6; clone_size: -; cdr3_nt: TGTGCCAGCGCGGAAGCCTCACCCCTCCACTTT; cdr3_aa: CASAEASPLHF
v_call: TRBV2; d_call: -; j_call: TRBJ2-7; clone_size: few; cdr3_nt: TGTGCCAGCAGTGCCGGACAGTCCCCCTACGAGCAGTACTTC; cdr3_aa: CASSAGQSPYEQYF
v_call: TRBV6-2/TRBV6-3; d_call: -; j_call: TRBJ2-1; clone_size: -; cdr3_nt: TGTGCCAGCAGTCACATAGGTAATGAGCAGTTCTTC; cdr3_aa: CASSHIGNEQFF
v_call: TRBV20-1; d_call: TRBD1; j_call: TRBJ2-5; clone_size: -; cdr3_nt: TGCAGTGCCAGGACAGGGGATGCATACAATGAGCAGTACTTC; cdr3_aa: CSARTGDAYNEQYF
v_call: TRBV6-5; d_call: -; j_call: TRBJ2-3; clone_size: -; cdr3_nt: TGTGCCAGCAGTTATCAGGCGGGGATCACAGATACGCAGTATTTT; cdr3_aa: CASSYQAGITDTQYF
v_call: TRBV7-2; d_call: -; j_call: TRBJ2-7; clone_size: -; cdr3_nt: TGTGCCCGCAGCTTAAGCCCTTCCGGGGGGCAAAACGTTCAGTACTTC; cdr3_aa: CARSLSPSGGQNVQYF
v_call: TRBV12-3/TRBV12-4; d_call: TRBD2; j_call: TRBJ2-1; clone_size: -; cdr3_nt: TGTGCCAGCAGTTTTGGTGTAGCGGGGGAGGCAAATGAGCAGTTCTTC; cdr3_aa: CASSFGVAGEANEQFF
v_call: TRBV21-1; d_call: -; j_call: TRBJ1-5; clone_size: -; cdr3_nt: TGTGCCACCAGCAAAGGTAGGGAGGGAATTGTCAATCAGCCCCAGCATTTT; cdr3_aa: CATSKGREGIVNQPQHF
v_call: TRBV27; d_call: -; j_call: TRBJ1-1; clone_size: -; cdr3_nt: TGTGCCAGCAGTTTAAAGGGCCCCAAGGGGACGTACACTGAAGCTTTCTTT; cdr3_aa: CASSLKGPKGTYTEAFF
v_call: TRBV7-2; d_call: TRBD2; j_call: TRBJ2-5; clone_size: -; cdr3_nt: TGTGCCAGCAGCTGGCGGACTAGCGGACAAGAGACCCAGTACTTC; cdr3_aa: CASSWRTSGQETQYF